Listed below are T cell receptor beta chains from one sample, sequenced in a study of blood T cell repertoires in COVID-19. Sequenced by immunoSEQ multiplex PCR; TCRdb stores in-frame clones only, minus some. The sample has more than 85,000 clones; around 83% are singletons. Material for sequencing was peripheral blood. These receptors all come from a man aged 55 to 70 with acute or convalescent COVID-19. CDR3s include the opening cysteine and the closing phenylalanine or tryptophan. Fields, in order: D gene, J gene, clone size, V gene, CDR3 DNA, CDR3 protein. D genes are given only for firm matches. The size of a clone is reported for some rows only, either as once, few or many, or as a class for expanded clones.

>-|TRBJ2-1|-|TRBV7-3
TGTGCCAGCAGCCCGACCCCGGTGGGCAGGGAATACAATGAGCAGTTCTTC
CASSPTPVGREYNEQFF
>-|TRBJ2-2|-|TRBV28
TGTGCCAGCAGTTCCAGGGATTCCGCCACCGGGGAGCTGTTTTTT
CASSSRDSATGELFF
>-|TRBJ1-2|-|TRBV29-1
TGCAGTTTAGGACAGCAGGGGAAAAAGTATGGCTACACCTTC
CSLGQQGKKYGYTF
>-|TRBJ1-2|-|TRBV5-1
TGCGCCAGCGCTCCGGGGGAGGCTAGCTATGGCTACACCTTC
CASAPGEASYGYTF
>-|TRBJ2-5|-|TRBV11-2
TGTGCCAGCAGCTTCGATGGGAGGACCCAGTACTTC
CASSFDGRTQYF
>TRBD1|TRBJ1-6|few|TRBV28
TGTGCCAGCAGAGTACCCGGGACAGGGATTGGTTCACCCCTCCACTTT
CASRVPGTGIGSPLHF
>TRBD1|TRBJ1-1|-|TRBV27
TGTGCCAGCAGCCCAGGGGGCGGGTGGGGCACTGAAGCTTTCTTT
CASSPGGGWGTEAFF
>-|TRBJ1-1|-|TRBV25-1
TGTGCCAGCAGTCGCGGGGCTAGCACTGAAGCTTTCTTT
CASSRGASTEAFF
>-|TRBJ2-3|-|TRBV7-2
TGTGCCAGCAGCCTCGTCGGGTCAGATACGCAGTATTTT
CASSLVGSDTQYF
>TRBD1|TRBJ2-1|few|TRBV6-5
TGTGCCAGCAGCCGGGGACAGGGGGCCTACAATGAGCAGTTCTTC
CASSRGQGAYNEQFF
>-|TRBJ1-2|-|TRBV6-1
TGTGCCAGCAGTGATGCTCGGAGTTATGGCTACACCTTC
CASSDARSYGYTF
>-|TRBJ1-4|-|TRBV11-2
TGTGCCAGCAGCCCAGATCCCGGACAGTTGAAATACGCTAATGAAAAACTGTTTTTT
CASSPDPGQLKYANEKLFF
>-|TRBJ1-1|-|TRBV5-6
TGTGCCAGCAGCTTGGTGGGCGAGTGGTCCCCTGACACTGAAGCTTTCTTT
CASSLVGEWSPDTEAFF
>TRBD1|TRBJ1-5|-|TRBV5-6
TGTGCCAGCAGCCGAGGGGGGACAGGGATCAATCAGCCCCAGCATTTT
CASSRGGTGINQPQHF
>-|TRBJ2-3|-|TRBV2
TGTGCCAGGGGGGGGCTTACAGATACGCAGTATTTT
CARGGLTDTQYF
>-|TRBJ1-5|-|TRBV28
TGTGCCAGCAGCGCGGGCAATCAGCCCCAGCATTTT
CASSAGNQPQHF
>-|TRBJ2-4|-|TRBV28
TGTGCCAGCAGCAGCCTTAGCAGCCCAAAAAACATTCAGTACTTC
CASSSLSSPKNIQYF
>TRBD1|TRBJ1-1|-|TRBV10-3
TGTGCCATCAGAGACGACAGGGGGAATAGGGGAGCTTTCTTT
CAIRDDRGNRGAFF
>-|TRBJ2-1|-|TRBV23-1
TGCGCCAGCAGGCGGCGTTACACGTACAATGAGCAGTTCTTC
CASRRRYTYNEQFF
>TRBD1|TRBJ2-1|-|TRBV19
TGTGCCAGTGAGGACAGGAGCTCCTACAATGAGCAGTTCTTC
CASEDRSSYNEQFF
>-|TRBJ1-2|-|TRBV28
TGTGCCAGCAGCCCGACCTCTGGGACTATCAAAGTTAATGGCTACACCTTC
CASSPTSGTIKVNGYTF
>TRBD1|TRBJ1-2|-|TRBV28
TGTGCCAGCGGATACAAGGGGGCGCCGATCTATGGCTACACCTTC
CASGYKGAPIYGYTF
>TRBD1|TRBJ1-1|-|TRBV27
TGTGCCAGCACCTCGGGGACAGGGGTCGAAGCTTTCTTT
CASTSGTGVEAFF
>-|TRBJ2-2|-|TRBV5-1
TGCGCCAGCAGCTTGGGTTCATCCCAGAACACCGGGGAGCTGTTTTTT
CASSLGSSQNTGELFF
>-|TRBJ1-2|-|TRBV10-2
TGCGCCAGCCTTTCGGGGGGGTTGGGGGCCTATGGCTACACCTTC
CASLSGGLGAYGYTF
>-|TRBJ1-2|-|TRBV11-2
TGTGCTTGTGGCAGAAACTATGGCTACACCTTC
CACGRNYGYTF
>TRBD1|TRBJ2-7|-|TRBV2
TGTGCCAGCAGCCCGGGACAGCGGAAATCATCCTACGAGCAGTACTTC
CASSPGQRKSSYEQYF
>-|TRBJ2-1|-|TRBV24-1
TGTGCCACCAGTGATCCCCAAAACAATGAGCAGTTCTTC
CATSDPQNNEQFF
>-|TRBJ1-3|-|TRBV21-1
TGTGCCAGCAGCAAAGCAGGGGTAAGTGGAAACACCATATATTTT
CASSKAGVSGNTIYF
>TRBD1|TRBJ2-5|-|TRBV11-1
TGTGCCAGCACCACGGGACAGGGTGACTTGGAGACCCAGTACTTC
CASTTGQGDLETQYF
>TRBD1|TRBJ1-2|-|TRBV9
TGTGCCAGCAGCGGGGTGGGAAGGACAGGGCAGGATGGCTACACCTTC
CASSGVGRTGQDGYTF
>TRBD1|TRBJ2-5|few|TRBV12-3/TRBV12-4
TGTGCCAGCAGTTATGGACAGGGAGAGACCCAGTACTTC
CASSYGQGETQYF
>TRBD2|TRBJ2-3|-|TRBV3-1/TRBV3-2
TGTGCCAGCAGCCTAAGACTAGCGGGGGGGCCGGCGCAGTATTTT
CASSLRLAGGPAQYF
>-|TRBJ2-3|-|TRBV19
TGTGCCAGTAGGACACTCCTGAGATCTCAGGGTACGCAGTATTTT
CASRTLLRSQGTQYF
>-|TRBJ2-1|-|TRBV6-2/TRBV6-3
TGTGCCAGCAGTTCCCGGGAGCCGGGGGAGCAGTTCTTC
CASSSREPGEQFF
>TRBD1|TRBJ2-5|-|TRBV9
TGTGCCAGCAGCACGTCAGGGGGCCGACAAGAGACCCAGTACTTC
CASSTSGGRQETQYF
>-|TRBJ2-3|-|TRBV2
TGTGCCAGCAGGATTCGGACAGCCACAGATACGCAGTATTTT
CASRIRTATDTQYF
>TRBD2|TRBJ2-1|few|TRBV6-2/TRBV6-3
TGTGCCAGCAGTTTCGGACTAGCGGGGGCCTCCTCCTACAATGAGCAGTTCTTC
CASSFGLAGASSYNEQFF
>-|TRBJ2-1|-|TRBV9
TGTGCCAGCAGCGTTTACAAAGGGGGCTACAATGAGCAGTTCTTC
CASSVYKGGYNEQFF
>-|TRBJ2-7|few|TRBV4-2
TGTGCCAGCAGCCAAGTAGGGGCCTACGAGCAGTACTTC
CASSQVGAYEQYF
>TRBD1|TRBJ1-1|-|TRBV28
TGTGCCAGCAGGCCAGACAGGGGGCGTGGGAACACTGAAGCTTTCTTT
CASRPDRGRGNTEAFF
>-|TRBJ1-2|once|TRBV19
TGTGCCAGTAGTATGACAGGACTTAACTATGGCTACACCTTC
CASSMTGLNYGYTF
>TRBD1|TRBJ2-5|-|TRBV6-5
TGTGCCAGCAGATCTGGGACAGGGGATGAGACCCAGTACTTC
CASRSGTGDETQYF
>-|TRBJ1-3|-|TRBV6-1
TGTGCCAGCAGTGAAGACGGGGGGTCTGGAAACACCATATATTTT
CASSEDGGSGNTIYF
>-|TRBJ2-7|-|TRBV5-5
TGTGCCAGCAGCTTGGTGGCAGGGGTGTCCTACGAGCAGTACTTC
CASSLVAGVSYEQYF
>-|TRBJ1-2|-|TRBV7-2
TGTGCCAGCAGCTTAAGTGGTGGACAGCGATATGGCTACACCTTC
CASSLSGGQRYGYTF
>-|TRBJ1-2|-|TRBV14
TGTGCCAGCAGCCAGGCAGGGTTGGCTAACTATGGCTACACCTTC
CASSQAGLANYGYTF
>TRBD1|TRBJ1-1|-|TRBV9
TGTGCCAGCAGCAAAAACCCAGGGACAGCTAACACTGAAGCTTTCTTT
CASSKNPGTANTEAFF
>TRBD2|TRBJ2-1|-|TRBV4-1
TGCGCCAGCAGCCGAGGACTAGCGGGGGGAGGAAACAATGAGCAGTTCTTC
CASSRGLAGGGNNEQFF
>-|TRBJ2-1|-|TRBV20-1
TGCAGTGCTAGCTCCTCCGGGAATTCGTTCTTC
CSASSSGNSFF
>-|TRBJ1-6|-|TRBV27
TGTGCCAGCAGGACCCCGGGGTGGAATTCACCCCTCCACTTT
CASRTPGWNSPLHF
>-|TRBJ1-2|-|TRBV5-1
TGCGCCAGCAGACAACCAGGGTCGAACTATGGCTACACCTTC
CASRQPGSNYGYTF
>-|TRBJ1-5|few|TRBV5-6
TGTGCCAGCAGCTTGGTGGGAGTGGGTAGCAATCAGCCCCAGCATTTT
CASSLVGVGSNQPQHF